The sequence of this T cell receptor beta chain was determined in a study of CD8 T cells in ankylosing spondylitis. The study, taken as a whole, reports: Disease-associated clonotypes exhibited CD8+ identity and were relatively infrequent in peripheral blood. Significant enrichment of disease-linked clones was reported in matched ankylosing spondylitis synovial fluid. One TCR beta motif, made up of several highly homologous variants, appeared characteristic of ankylosing spondylitis blood.

This clonotype was seen more than once but under ten times. Antigen specificity is unknown. TCR beta libraries were made by quantitative 5'-RACE with molecular barcodes. From the 5' RACE reads, TCRdb called clonotypes with MiXCR, one entry per CDR3 protein. The table shows fewer than 450,000 distinct CDR3 sequences, with over 15% occurring only once. The clonotype was recovered from a male donor with ankylosing spondylitis. Specimen: blood, either unsorted or a sorted T cell fraction (not recorded which).

The DNA for the CDR3 is TGCGCCAGCACCTCAGCCGGAAGGGGGGAATCACCCCTCCACTTT. As protein: CASTSAGRGESPLHF. The rearrangement uses TRBV5-1 and TRBJ1-6; D may be TRBD1 (6 bases). The V end was cut by 6 bases, the J end by 10 bases, with 20 bases between. CDR3 length: 15 residues. CDR1 and CDR2 (germline): SGHRS, YFSETQ.